The rows below give T cell receptor beta chains drawn from one sample of a study of beta chain features in type 1 diabetes. TCRdb's table, derived via immunoSEQ multiplex PCR, lists solely in-frame clones and lacks some. The sample has over 120,000 clones; around a tenth are singletons. The specimen sequenced was central memory CD4+ T cells from blood. The source of these receptors is a man between 18 and 29 years old in good health. Each CDR3 is given with its conserved first and last residue. D genes are given only for firm matches. The size of a clone is reported for some rows only, either as once, few or many, or as a class for expanded clones.

d_call j_call v_call clone_size cdr3_aa cdr3_nt
NA TRBJ2-5 TRBV11-2 few CASSFAGLRETQYF TGTGCCAGCAGCTTCGCAGGGTTGCGGGAGACCCAGTACTTC
TRBD2 TRBJ2-5 TRBV7-2 NA CASRSGLAGGETQYF TGTGCCAGCAGGTCTGGACTAGCGGGGGGAGAGACCCAGTACTTC
TRBD1 TRBJ1-2 TRBV16 NA CASSQSAGGYGYTF TGTGCCAGCAGCCAATCAGCAGGGGGCTATGGCTACACCTTC
TRBD2 TRBJ2-3 TRBV14 many CASSQGLAADTQYF TGTGCCAGCAGCCAGGGACTAGCTGCAGATACGCAGTATTTT
TRBD1 TRBJ2-3 TRBV5-5 NA CASSLPTGPDTQYF TGTGCCAGCAGCTTACCGACAGGGCCAGATACGCAGTATTTT
NA TRBJ1-2 TRBV27 NA CASSLIGGADYGYTF TGTGCCAGCAGTTTAATCGGGGGGGCCGACTATGGCTACACCTTC
NA TRBJ1-5 TRBV7-2 few CASSLEGGAGNQPQHF TGTGCCAGCAGCTTAGAGGGGGGGGCGGGCAATCAGCCCCAGCATTTT
TRBD2 TRBJ2-7 TRBV11-2 few CASSELAGGLYEQYF TGTGCCAGCAGCGAACTAGCGGGGGGTCTCTACGAGCAGTACTTC
TRBD2 TRBJ2-3 TRBV5-6 few CASRRKRGALTTDTQYF TGTGCCAGCAGGCGGAAGCGGGGGGCCCTTACCACAGATACGCAGTATTTT
NA TRBJ2-7 TRBV18 few CASSPGGPYEQYF TGTGCCAGCTCACCCGGGGGGCCCTACGAGCAGTACTTC
NA TRBJ1-6 TRBV10-3 few CAITSDSFSPLHF TGTGCCATCACCTCGGACAGTTTCTCACCCCTCCACTTT
NA TRBJ2-3 TRBV2 NA CASKPRANTDTQYF TGTGCCTCCAAGCCCAGGGCAAACACAGATACGCAGTATTTT
TRBD1 TRBJ1-2 TRBV2 few CASRETGGGYGYTF TGTGCCAGCAGGGAGACAGGGGGTGGGTATGGCTACACCTTC
NA TRBJ2-3 TRBV7-2 few CASSFQDTQYF TGTGCCAGCAGCTTCCAAGATACGCAGTATTTT
TRBD1 TRBJ1-2 TRBV2 few CASSEYLGGANYGYTF TGTGCCAGCAGTGAATACCTAGGGGGCGCAAACTATGGCTACACCTTC
TRBD1 TRBJ2-7 TRBV9 NA CASSGTGGYEQYF TGTGCCAGCAGCGGGACAGGGGGATACGAGCAGTACTTC